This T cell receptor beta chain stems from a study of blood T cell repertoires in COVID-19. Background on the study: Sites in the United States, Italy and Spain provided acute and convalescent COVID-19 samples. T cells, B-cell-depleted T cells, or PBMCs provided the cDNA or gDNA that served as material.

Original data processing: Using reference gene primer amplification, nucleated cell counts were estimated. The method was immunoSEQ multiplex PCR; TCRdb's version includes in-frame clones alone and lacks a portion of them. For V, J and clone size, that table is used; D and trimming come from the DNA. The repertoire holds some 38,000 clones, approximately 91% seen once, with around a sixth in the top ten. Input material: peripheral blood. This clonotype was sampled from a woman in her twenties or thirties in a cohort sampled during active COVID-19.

CDR3 coding DNA: TGTGCCAGCAGTTTAGAGATTCGTTCACCCCTCCACTTT. This encodes CASSLEIRSPLHF. J is TRBJ1-6 and V is TRBV28, with unresolved D. The germline gives CDR1 MDHEN, CDR2 SYDVKM. V dropped 2 bases and J dropped 9 bases, with 8 bases sitting between them. The CDR3 is 13 residues long. The variable domain in full, completed from reference TRBV28 and TRBJ1-6, reads DVKVTQSSRYLVKRTGEKVFLECVQDMDHENMFWYRQDPGLGLRLIYFSYDVKMKEKGDIPEGYSVSREKKERFSLILESASTNQTSMYLCASSLEIRSPLHFGNGTRLTVT.